What follows is one T cell receptor (beta chain) and its context. Its antigen remains unidentified. These data come from a study of cytomegalovirus exposure and HLA in healthy donors. Study findings and constraints: According to the study, roughly 160 TCR beta chains were cytomegalovirus-associated. TCR beta V segments were, for the most part, productive about 87% or about 30% of the time in an earlier analysis.

The CDR3 is made up of 15 amino acids. The germline V gene has CDR1 SGHRS and CDR2 YFSETQ. The junction had 6 bases not matched to a gene; V was cut back by 4 bases and J by 4 bases. The PCR employed 60 Vbeta primers together with 13 Jbeta primers. This table comes from immunoSEQ multiplex PCR, and its TCRdb copy is limited to in-frame clones, with some not included. The data contain 150,000 or so clones, approximately 80% of them singletons. Sequenced: PBMCs. The source is a male donor in good health and CMV-seronegative. This chain joins TRBV5-1 and TRBJ2-1, with 9 nucleotides matching TRBD2. The DNA of the CDR3 is TGCGCCAGCAGCAATAGCGGGAGTTCTTACAATGAGCAGTTCTTC. Its translation is CASSNSGSSYNEQFF.